A single sample gave rise to the 15 T cell receptor beta chains below, sequenced in a study of cytomegalovirus exposure and HLA in healthy donors. Primers: 60 Vbeta forward and 13 Jbeta reverse. Data came from immunoSEQ multiplex PCR; TCRdb stores just in-frame clones and leaves some out. Here the sample spans 90,000 to 150,000 clones, roughly 80% being singletons. Sample: PBMCs. The receptors originated from a woman between 18 and 30 years old in good health and CMV-seronegative.

The chain uses TRBV2 and TRBJ1-2; possible D gene TRBD1, 6 bases. Trimming shortened V by 5 bases and J by 7 bases, and 14 bases separated the two germline ends. Per germline, CDR1 SNHLY and CDR2 FYNNEI. The CDR3 runs 13 residues. CDR3 in DNA: TGTGCCAGCAGTCCGGGACATACGACTGGCTACACCTTC. This sequence encodes CASSPGHTTGYTF.

The V gene is TRBV6-5, the J gene TRBJ2-7; the match to TRBD2 covers 13 bases. The CDR3 has 16 amino acids. J gave up 0 bases and V 4 bases, and 3 bases lay outside the gene matches. In germline, CDR1 is MNHEY, CDR2 SVGAGI. For the CDR3, the DNA is TGTGCCAGCAGTTCGCGGACTAGCGGGAGCTCCTACGAGCAGTACTTC. Translation: CASSSRTSGSSYEQYF.

This clone came up once. The chain employs TRBV9 and TRBJ2-7; D perhaps matches TRBD1 (6 bases). The CDR3 totals 17 residues. Germline CDR1 reads SGDLS; CDR2 reads YYNGEE. V dropped 0 bases and J dropped 6 bases, with 22 bases sitting between them. The CDR3 loop reads CASSVAVEHHQGFEQYF. The CDR3 DNA sequence: TGTGCCAGCAGCGTAGCTGTAGAACATCACCAGGGGTTCGAGCAGTACTTC.

J is TRBJ1-6 and V is TRBV7-2; TRBD1 might be the D (5 bases). CDR3 length: 15 amino acids. Germline V lookup: CDR1 SGHTA, CDR2 FQGNSA. Trimming cost V 1 base and J 9 bases, with 13 bases left between them. CDR3 amino acids: CASSLVRGVASPLHF. The CDR3 DNA sequence: TGTGCCAGCAGCTTAGTTCGGGGGGTGGCTTCACCCCTCCACTTT.

The chain links TRBV2 to TRBJ2-6; the D gene is possibly TRBD2 (6 bases). This CDR3 contains 16 residues. V lost 10 bases, J lost 0 bases, and 16 bases lay in between. Germline CDR1 and CDR2: SNHLY and FYNNEI. CDR3 in DNA: TGTGCCACCATCAGGGACTTTCTCTCTGGGGCCAACGTCCTGACTTTC. The encoded protein is CATIRDFLSGANVLTF.

This clone occurred a few times. The gene calls are TRBV5-4 and TRBJ1-4, with D unclear. Germline CDR1 SGHNT, CDR2 YYREEE (reference sequence). V was shortened by 1 base and J by 4 bases, with 8 bases between the two germline ends. This CDR3 spans 14 amino acids. The CDR3 loop reads CASSLTVNNEKLFF. The CDR3 nucleotides are TGTGCCAGCAGCTTGACAGTTAATAATGAAAAACTGTTTTTT.

The V and J genes are TRBV30 and TRBJ2-7; TRBD1 matches 9 bases. The germline gives CDR1 GTSNPN, CDR2 SVGIG (reference sequence). Trimming took 1 base from V and 5 from J; bases not matched to a gene: 6. The length of the CDR3 is 14 residues. The CDR3 loop is CAWSAGTGTHEQYF. CDR3 bases: TGTGCCTGGAGTGCCGGGACAGGGACCCACGAGCAGTACTTC.

This chain links TRBV4-2 with TRBJ2-7; 7 bases fit TRBD1. After removal of 1 base from V and 7 bases from J, the junction contained 7 bases not matched to a gene. The CDR3 has 14 amino acids. Germline values: CDR1 LGHNA, CDR2 YNFKEQ. CDR3 nucleotides: TGTGCCAGCAGCCAAGTGGGGACAGCTTCAGAGCAGTACTTC. Its translation is CASSQVGTASEQYF.

The chain employs TRBV27 and TRBJ1-2; D is possibly TRBD1 (6 bases). Germline CDR1 and CDR2: MNHEY and SMNVEV (reference sequence). The CDR3 is made up of 15 amino acids. V was clipped by 1 base and J by 7 bases, with 16 bases between them. CDR3 nucleotide sequence: TGTGCCAGCAGTTTATTGGGGGGGCAAGAGGGTGGCTACACCTTC. Its translation is CASSLLGGQEGGYTF.

This clone was counted a few times. This chain links TRBV29-1 with TRBJ2-1; D not resolved. Trimming left V 7 bases short and J 3 bases short, with 10 bases between. The CDR3 runs to 12 residues. The germline gives CDR1 SQVTM, CDR2 ANQGSEA. The CDR3 loop is CSAGLNYNEQFF. The CDR3 region has the DNA TGCAGCGCTGGGCTTAACTACAATGAGCAGTTCTTC.

The chain is built from TRBV6-6 and TRBJ1-4; the D gene is possibly TRBD1 (5 bases). Per the germline V gene, CDR1 is MNHNY and CDR2 is SVGAGI (reference sequence). This CDR3 contains 15 residues. V lost 1 base, J lost 5 bases, and 11 bases lay in between. The CDR3 sequence is CASSYWQGKNEKLFF. The CDR3 DNA reads TGTGCCAGCAGTTACTGGCAGGGAAAAAATGAAAAACTGTTTTTT.

In this sample, this clone turned up a few times. This chain connects TRBV4-1 to TRBJ2-5; D is undetermined. Between the trimmed V and J ends, which lost 4 bases and 3 bases, there was a span of 12 bases. The length of the CDR3 is 14 residues. Germline loops: CDR1 MGHRA, CDR2 YSYEKL. The CDR3, as DNA: TGCGCCAGCAGCCTTTCAGACTGGGAAGAGACCCAGTACTTC. It codes for CASSLSDWEETQYF.

V is TRBV6-5 and J is TRBJ1-2; D remains ambiguous. Germline V lookup: CDR1 MNHEY, CDR2 SVGAGI. CDR3 length: 15 residues. V was shortened by 3 bases and J by 3 bases, with 14 bases between the two germline ends. The CDR3 region has the DNA TGTGCCAGCAGTTATTGGGAGGGCCGAGACTATGGCTACACCTTC. Protein: CASSYWEGRDYGYTF.

V is TRBV6-5 and J is TRBJ2-1, with 11 bases fitting TRBD2. The CDR3 is 13 amino acids. Germline V lookup: CDR1 MNHEY, CDR2 SVGAGI. V shed 8 bases, J shed 3 bases, and the junction held 0 bases outside the gene matches. The CDR3 is CASGTSGYNEQFF. For the CDR3, the DNA is TGTGCCAGCGGGACTAGCGGCTACAATGAGCAGTTCTTC.

The chain links TRBV9 to TRBJ2-1; D assignment may be TRBD1 or TRBD2 (5 bases each). Germline V gene data show CDR1 as SGDLS and CDR2 as YYNGEE. CDR3 length: 13 residues. Trimming shortened V by 4 bases and J by 10 bases, and 15 bases separated the two germline ends. The CDR3 DNA reads TGTGCCAGCAGCCTAGGGGCTACGGGGGAGCAGTTCTTC. This sequence encodes CASSLGATGEQFF.